This entry lists 10 T cell receptor beta chains sequenced from one sample in a study of T cells after yellow fever vaccination. TCRdb reprocessed the 5' RACE reads with MiXCR, giving one entry per CDR3 protein. The sample includes about 120,000 distinct CDR3 sequences, around 7.2% of them seen just once. The sample in question was CD4+ T cells sorted from PBMCs, obtained roughly seven weeks after the first yellow fever vaccination. The receptors stem from a young man who received the YFV17D yellow fever vaccine.

This clonotype has at least ten counts. The chain carries TRBV6-2 or TRBV6-3 and TRBJ1-5; tentatively, D is TRBD1 (5 bases). V lost 2 bases to trimming and J lost 6 bases, with 5 bases between them. Germline values: CDR1 MNHEY, CDR2 SVGEGT. The CDR3 is 12 amino acids. The CDR3 region is CASSYGGQPQHF. The CDR3 DNA is TGTGCCAGCAGTTACGGGGGTCAGCCCCAGCATTTT.

This clonotype was found many times. The rearrangement links TRBV20-1 to TRBJ1-5, with D perhaps TRBD1 (5 bases). Germline CDR1 reads DFQATT; CDR2 reads SNEGSKA (reference sequence). This CDR3 region has 14 residues. Trimming took off 3 bases at V and 6 bases at J, with 15 bases between the two ends. In nucleotides, the CDR3 is TGCAGTGCTAGTCAGGGCAGAGGGCGTCAGCCCCAGCATTTT. This gives the protein CSASQGRGRQPQHF.

This clonotype appeared many times. The rearrangement joins TRBV12-3 or TRBV12-4 to TRBJ2-1, with TRBD2 matching over 14 bases. This CDR3 region has 16 residues. J gave up 4 bases and V 4 bases, and 3 bases lay outside the gene matches. The CDR3 sequence is CASSWGTSGGYNEQFF. DNA for the CDR3: TGTGCCAGCAGTTGGGGGACTAGCGGGGGTTACAATGAGCAGTTCTTC.

At least ten counts were recorded for this clonotype. The V call is TRBV5-1, the J call TRBJ2-1, with 16 bases matching TRBD2. The CDR3 sequence is 16 residues long. V was pared by 4 bases and J by 9 bases, with 7 bases of the junction left unmatched. Germline assignment: CDR1 SGHRS and CDR2 YFSETQ. The CDR3 DNA sequence: TGCGCCAGCAGCCTCCCGGGACTAGCGGGGGGGAGTGAGCAGTTCTTC. It yields the protein CASSLPGLAGGSEQFF.

This clonotype has ten or more counts. This sequence joins TRBV12-3 or TRBV12-4 and TRBJ2-1; 7 nucleotides align to TRBD1. CDR3 length: 16 residues. Unmatched junction bases numbered 11, after V lost 5 bases and J lost 4 bases. CDR3 sequence reads: CASSPFVGQTYNEQFF. For the CDR3, the DNA is TGTGCCAGCAGTCCCTTTGTGGGACAGACTTACAATGAGCAGTTCTTC.

CDR3 residues: CASSDTYPGTGGAPNYGYTF. The CDR3 region has the DNA TGCGCCAGCAGCGATACATACCCCGGGACAGGGGGCGCCCCTAACTATGGCTACACCTTC. The V and J genes are TRBV5-1 and TRBJ1-2; TRBD1 matches at 12 bases. Germline CDR1 and CDR2: SGHRS and YFSETQ. The CDR3 runs to 20 residues. The V and J ends lost 4 bases and 0 bases, in that order; junction bases with no gene match: 16.

This clonotype was detected ten times or more. The V call is TRBV7-2, the J call TRBJ2-5; D not certain. V was cut by 2 bases and J by 2 bases, with 15 bases left in between. This CDR3 contains 16 residues. Per the germline V gene, CDR1 is SGHTA and CDR2 is FQGNSA. CDR3 nucleotides: TGTGCCAGCAGCTTAACGATAGGGCAGGAACAAGAGACCCAGTACTTC. The encoded protein is CASSLTIGQEQETQYF.

This clonotype was recorded at least ten times. This chain joins TRBV29-1 and TRBJ1-2, with D possibly TRBD1 on 5 matching bases. Trimming took off 3 bases at V and 0 bases at J, with 8 bases between the two ends. Germline lookup yields CDR1 SQVTM and CDR2 ANQGSEA. CDR3 length: 13 residues. Written as DNA, the CDR3 is TGCAGCGTTGAGACAGTTTCTAACTATGGCTACACCTTC. Encoded protein: CSVETVSNYGYTF.

This clonotype was counted many times. The genes are TRBV25-1 and TRBJ2-6; the match to TRBD1 covers 7 bases. This CDR3 contains 16 residues. Germline assignment: CDR1 MGHDK and CDR2 SYGVNS. The V segment lost 1 base and the J segment 2 bases; nucleotides outside the gene matches: 2. The DNA for the CDR3 is TGTGCCAGCAGTGAATTAGGGGGCACTGGGGCCAACGTCCTGACTTTC. It encodes CASSELGGTGANVLTF.

This clonotype was recorded at least ten times. This rearrangement joins TRBV7-2 to TRBJ1-1, with D hard to call. V lost 5 bases to trimming and J lost 6 bases, with 10 bases between them. Per germline, CDR1 SGHTA and CDR2 FQGNSA. The length of the CDR3 is 12 residues. The CDR3: CASSLRYPEAFF. The CDR3 DNA reads TGTGCCAGCAGCCTGAGATACCCTGAAGCTTTCTTT.